The 25 T cell receptor beta chains below all came from one sample that was sequenced in a study of shared clonotypes between healthy human individuals. Assay used: immunoSEQ multiplex PCR; TCRdb lists only in-frame clones, some missing. The sample includes approximately 1.5 million clones, 98% of them seen just once. Sequenced: naive CD4+ T cells sorted from blood. As for subset: CD45RA+ positively selected. All receptors derive from a man aged 25-45 years in good health.

The chain uses TRBV25-1 and TRBJ2-5; TRBD2 matches 7 bases. The trim removed 8 bases at V and 5 bases at J, leaving 17 bases unmatched. CDR3 length: 16 amino acids. Germline CDR1 reads MGHDK; CDR2 reads SYGVNS. CDR3 nucleotides: TGTGCCAGCTCGAGATTCGGTAGCGGGTATCAGGAGACCCAGTACTTC. It specifies CASSRFGSGYQETQYF.

This clone was recorded once. The chain combines TRBV25-1 with TRBJ2-7; D gene uncertain. This CDR3 has 15 amino acids. Looked up from germline, CDR1 is MGHDK and CDR2 is SYGVNS. Trimming cost V 4 bases and J 0 bases, with 13 bases left between them. CDR3 loop: CASSVDPADSYEQYF. DNA for the CDR3: TGTGCCAGCAGTGTTGATCCGGCTGACTCCTACGAGCAGTACTTC.

The V and J genes are TRBV2 and TRBJ2-3, with 14 bases matching TRBD2. The CDR3 consists of 15 residues. V lost 6 bases and J lost 2; bases outside the gene matches: 1. CDR1 and CDR2 from the germline V gene are SNHLY and FYNNEI. The DNA for the CDR3 is TGTGCCAGCAGGGGACTAGCGGGGGTCACAGATACGCAGTATTTT. This translates into CASRGLAGVTDTQYF.

The chain employs TRBV25-1 and TRBJ2-1; TRBD2 matches 13 bases. CDR3 size: 15 residues. V lost 9 bases and J lost 7; bases outside the gene matches: 9. Germline CDR1 reads MGHDK; CDR2 reads SYGVNS. The CDR3 nucleotides read TGTGCCAGTCGCCTAGGGACTAGCGGGATAAATGAGCAGTTCTTC. It yields the protein CASRLGTSGINEQFF.

This clone was seen once. The chain links TRBV5-8 to TRBJ2-2, with D hard to call. The CDR3 length is 12 residues. With 4 bases removed from V and 5 bases from J, the gap between germline ends came to 6 bases. Germline V CDR1 and CDR2: SGHTS, YDEGEE. Here the CDR3 DNA reads TGTGCCAGCAGCCCCAGAACCGGGGAGCTGTTTTTT. Encoded protein: CASSPRTGELFF.

J is TRBJ2-5 and V is TRBV29-1, with D maybe TRBD2 (5 bases). Germline V CDR1 and CDR2: SQVTM, ANQGSEA. V was clipped by 1 base and J by 7 bases, with 13 bases between them. This CDR3 spans 13 amino acids. The CDR3 DNA is TGCAGCGTTGAAGGGAGCCGGGGTGGGACCCAGTACTTC. The encoded protein is CSVEGSRGGTQYF.

The rearrangement joins TRBV6-6 to TRBJ2-1; 11 nucleotides line up with TRBD2. CDR1 is MNHNY, CDR2 SVGAGI, per germline (reference sequence). The CDR3 spans 16 residues. V was clipped by 5 bases and J by 10 bases; unmatched bases: 13. The CDR3 bases are TGTGCCAGCAGTACCGTAGCGGGAGGGCCAATCCGGGAGCAGTTCTTC. This gives the protein CASSTVAGGPIREQFF.

The chain joins TRBV15 to TRBJ2-2; 13 bases align to TRBD2. This CDR3 spans 18 amino acids. V was pared by 1 base and J by 4 bases, with 6 bases of the junction left unmatched. Germline loops: CDR1 LNHNV, CDR2 YYDKDF (reference sequence). As DNA, the CDR3 is TGTGCCACCAGCAGAGGGACTAGCGGGAGACGGCTCACCGGGGAGCTGTTTTTT. Encoded protein: CATSRGTSGRRLTGELFF.

J is TRBJ2-1 and V is TRBV7-2; maybe TRBD2 (6 bases). This CDR3 comprises 16 residues. The V end lost 5 bases, the J end lost 7 bases, and 21 bases lay between the germline ends. Per germline, CDR1 SGHTA and CDR2 FQGNSA. The CDR3 bases are TGTGCCAGCAGCAAAATGTCTAGCGAATTCAATAATGAGCAGTTCTTC. It translates to CASSKMSSEFNNEQFF.

The chain combines TRBV28 with TRBJ1-2, with 9 nucleotides matching TRBD1. Looked up from germline, CDR1 is MDHEN and CDR2 is SYDVKM. The trim removed 6 bases at V and 5 bases at J, leaving 7 bases unmatched. The CDR3 runs to 14 residues. CDR3 bases: TGTGCCAGCAGGGGAAAACAGGGGGCATATGGCTACACCTTC. Translation gives CASRGKQGAYGYTF.

In its sample, this clone was seen once. J is TRBJ2-7 and V is TRBV9; possibly TRBD1 or TRBD2 for D (5 bases each). This CDR3 contains 16 residues. Germline V lookup: CDR1 SGDLS, CDR2 YYNGEE. Trimming removed 4 bases at V and 6 bases at J, with 23 bases between. The CDR3 bases are TGTGCCAGCAGCCCAAGGACATTCGGGACGGAACCCGAGCAGTACTTC. This translates into CASSPRTFGTEPEQYF.

This chain uses TRBV19 with TRBJ2-7; D unclear. The CDR3 has 15 residues. V shed 3 bases and J shed 4 bases, with 16 bases lying between them. Looked up from germline, CDR1 is LNHDA and CDR2 is SQIVND (reference sequence). CDR3 coding DNA: TGTGCCAGTAGTATCCAAAAAGGCCAAATTTACGAGCAGTACTTC. As protein: CASSIQKGQIYEQYF. The full variable domain, its missing parts supplied by reference TRBV19 and TRBJ2-7, is DGGITQSPKYLFRKEGQNVTLSCEQNLNHDAMYWYRQDPGQGLRLIYYSQIVNDFQKGDIAEGYSVSREKKESFPLTVTSAQKNPTAFYLCASSIQKGQIYEQYFGPGTRLTVT.

This chain joins TRBV27 and TRBJ2-7; 10 nucleotides line up with TRBD2. V lost 5 bases, J lost 3 bases, and 4 bases stayed unmatched. The length of the CDR3 is 14 residues. The germline gives CDR1 MNHEY, CDR2 SMNVEV (reference sequence). The CDR3: CASSVRTSGYEQYF. CDR3 sequence (DNA): TGTGCCAGCAGTGTACGGACTAGCGGCTACGAGCAGTACTTC.

The count of this clone is one. The chain carries TRBV7-2 and TRBJ1-2, with TRBD1 matching over 9 bases. The ends lost 3 bases at V and 2 bases at J; junction bases unmatched: 4. The CDR3 has 15 amino acids. The V gene's germline CDR1 is SGHTA and CDR2 FQGNSA. In DNA form, the CDR3 reads TGTGCCAGCAGCTTCCGGGACAGGGACAACTATGGCTACACCTTC. It encodes CASSFRDRDNYGYTF.

J is TRBJ1-1 and V is TRBV10-3, with 7 bases aligning to TRBD1. The V and J ends lost 6 bases and 7 bases, in that order; junction bases with no gene match: 2. The CDR3 covers 11 residues. CDR1 is ENHRY, CDR2 SYGVKD, per germline. CDR3 in amino acids: CAISGDSEAFF. The CDR3 nucleotides are TGTGCCATCAGCGGGGACAGTGAAGCTTTCTTT.

J is TRBJ1-3 and V is TRBV5-1; no definite D call. Per the germline V gene, CDR1 is SGHRS and CDR2 is YFSETQ. The germline V and J ends were trimmed by 0 bases and 0 bases, with 10 bases remaining between them. CDR3 size: 16 residues. The CDR3 protein is CASSLDLASSGNTIYF. CDR3 bases: TGCGCCAGCAGCTTGGATCTAGCCAGCTCTGGAAACACCATATATTTT.

The genes are TRBV23-1 and TRBJ2-1; 7 bases line up with TRBD2. TRBV23-1 counts as an open reading frame of uncertain function. V lost 3 bases and J lost 2; bases outside the gene matches: 4. The CDR3 covers 15 residues. The CDR3: CASSHGLAAYNEQFF. DNA for the CDR3: TGCGCCAGCAGTCATGGTCTAGCGGCCTACAATGAGCAGTTCTTC.

The V call is TRBV5-4, the J call TRBJ2-7; the match to TRBD2 covers 13 bases. The CDR3 runs to 17 residues. The trim removed 2 bases at V and 5 bases at J, leaving 10 bases unmatched. Germline V CDR1 and CDR2: SGHNT, YYREEE (reference sequence). The DNA of the CDR3 is TGTGCCAGCAGCTTAAAAAAACTAGCGGGAGGGGACAACGAGCAGTACTTC. It specifies CASSLKKLAGGDNEQYF.

The chain carries TRBV10-3 and TRBJ2-1; the match to TRBD1 covers 7 bases. Germline V gene lookup returns CDR1 ENHRY and CDR2 SYGVKD. J was trimmed by 8 bases and V by 5 bases; bases with no gene match: 12. This CDR3 region has 15 residues. Here the CDR3 reads CAISSDRVLFDEQFF. CDR3 coding DNA: TGTGCCATCAGTTCCGACAGGGTACTCTTCGATGAGCAGTTCTTC.

The rearrangement uses TRBV5-4 and TRBJ2-1; D is unresolved. CDR1 and CDR2 from the germline V gene are SGHNT and YYREEE (reference sequence). The CDR3 runs to 14 residues. Trimming left V 4 bases short and J 0 bases short, with 8 bases between. The DNA of the CDR3 is TGTGCCAGCAGCCTTAGAAGCTCCTACAATGAGCAGTTCTTC. This gives the protein CASSLRSSYNEQFF.

This clone was recorded once. The chain recombines TRBV7-2 with TRBJ2-3, with 12 bases fitting TRBD2. This CDR3 has 19 amino acids. Germline V gene lookup returns CDR1 SGHTA and CDR2 FQGNSA. V lost 4 bases, J lost 2 bases, and 13 bases stayed unmatched. In DNA form, the CDR3 reads TGTGCCAGCAGCTCCGATAGGGGGGGACTAGCGGGTACCACAGATACGCAGTATTTT. Residues: CASSSDRGGLAGTTDTQYF.

V is TRBV2 and J is TRBJ2-5; tentative D call: TRBD1 (5 bases). Germline V gene lookup returns CDR1 SNHLY and CDR2 FYNNEI. Trimming removed 11 bases from V and 3 bases from J, with 22 bases in between. The CDR3 has 15 amino acids. The CDR3 here is CAGPRVGAVKETQYF. The CDR3 DNA sequence: TGTGCCGGCCCTCGGGTAGGGGCCGTAAAAGAGACCCAGTACTTC. Full variable domain (outside the CDR3, taken from reference TRBV2 and TRBJ2-5): EPEVTQTPSHQVTQMGQEVILRCVPISNHLYFYWYRQILGQKVEFLVSFYNNEISEKSEIFDDQFSVERPDGSNFTLKIRSTKLEDSAMYFCAGPRVGAVKETQYFGPGTRLLVL.

The chain combines TRBV15 with TRBJ2-3, with D possibly TRBD2 on 6 matching bases. This CDR3 comprises 16 residues. Germline-derived CDR1 and CDR2 are LNHNV and YYDKDF (reference sequence). The ends were cut back, 0 bases at V and 0 bases at J, with 10 bases in the middle. The CDR3 here is CATSRDLSGSTDTQYF. Here the CDR3 DNA reads TGTGCCACCAGCAGAGATCTCAGCGGGAGCACAGATACGCAGTATTTT.

J is TRBJ2-1 and V is TRBV5-1, with a possible D match to TRBD2 (6 bases). The CDR3 runs 15 residues. V was trimmed by 4 bases and J by 2 bases, leaving 13 bases between them. Per the germline V gene, CDR1 is SGHRS and CDR2 is YFSETQ. The CDR3 loop is CASSRGTNTYNEQFF. The CDR3 nucleotides read TGCGCCAGCAGCCGGGGGACCAATACCTACAATGAGCAGTTCTTC.

V usage is TRBV10-3 and J usage is TRBJ2-5; TRBD2 might be the D (5 bases). In germline, CDR1 is ENHRY, CDR2 SYGVKD. CDR3 length equals 15 residues. V lost 4 bases and J lost 1, with 13 bases in between. The CDR3 coding sequence is TGTGCCATCAGTGTTAGGTCAGAGGGCCAAGAGACCCAGTACTTC. It is translated as CAISVRSEGQETQYF.